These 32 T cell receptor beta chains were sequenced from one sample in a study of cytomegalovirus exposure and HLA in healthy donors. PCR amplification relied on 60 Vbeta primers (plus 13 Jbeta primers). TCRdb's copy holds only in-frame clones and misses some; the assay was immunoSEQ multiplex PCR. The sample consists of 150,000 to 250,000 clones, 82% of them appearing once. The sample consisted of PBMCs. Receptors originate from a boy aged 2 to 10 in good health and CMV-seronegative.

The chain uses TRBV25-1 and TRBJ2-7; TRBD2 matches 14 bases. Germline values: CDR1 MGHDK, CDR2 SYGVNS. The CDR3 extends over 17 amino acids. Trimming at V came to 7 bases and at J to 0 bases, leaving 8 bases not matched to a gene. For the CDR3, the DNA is TGTGCCAGCACCGGACTAGCGGGGGGCCTGAGCTCCTACGAGCAGTACTTC. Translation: CASTGLAGGLSSYEQYF.

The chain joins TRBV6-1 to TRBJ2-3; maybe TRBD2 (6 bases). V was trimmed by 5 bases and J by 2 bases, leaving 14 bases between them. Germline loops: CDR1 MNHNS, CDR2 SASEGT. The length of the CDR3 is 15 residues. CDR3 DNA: TGTGCCAGCAGTCCCGGGGACTTTTTCACAGATACGCAGTATTTT. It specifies CASSPGDFFTDTQYF.

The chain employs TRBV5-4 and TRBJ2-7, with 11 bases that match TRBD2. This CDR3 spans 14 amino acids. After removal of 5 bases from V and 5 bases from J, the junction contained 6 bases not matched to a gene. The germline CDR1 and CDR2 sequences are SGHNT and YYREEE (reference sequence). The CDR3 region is CASSTGTSGDEQYF. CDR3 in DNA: TGTGCCAGCAGTACCGGGACTAGCGGAGACGAGCAGTACTTC.

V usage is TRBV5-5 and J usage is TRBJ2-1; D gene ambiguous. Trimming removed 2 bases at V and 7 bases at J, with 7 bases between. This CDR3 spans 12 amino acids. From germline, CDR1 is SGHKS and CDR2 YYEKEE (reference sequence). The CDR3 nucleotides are TGTGCCAGCAGCTTTTTGAGGAATGAGCAGTTCTTC. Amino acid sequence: CASSFLRNEQFF.

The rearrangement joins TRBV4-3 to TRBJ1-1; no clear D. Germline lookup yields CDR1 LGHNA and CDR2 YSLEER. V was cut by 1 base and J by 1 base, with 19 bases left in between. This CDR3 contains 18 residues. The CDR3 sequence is CASSQGGRLKRENTEAFF. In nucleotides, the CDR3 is TGCGCCAGCAGCCAAGGGGGAAGGCTAAAGCGGGAGAACACTGAAGCTTTCTTT.

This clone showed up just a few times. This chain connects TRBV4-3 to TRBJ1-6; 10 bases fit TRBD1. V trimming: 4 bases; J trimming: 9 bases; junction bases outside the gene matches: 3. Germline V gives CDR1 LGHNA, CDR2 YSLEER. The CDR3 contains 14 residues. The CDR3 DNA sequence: TGCGCCAGCAGCCTACGGGACAGGGGTTCACCCCTCCACTTT. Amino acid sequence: CASSLRDRGSPLHF.

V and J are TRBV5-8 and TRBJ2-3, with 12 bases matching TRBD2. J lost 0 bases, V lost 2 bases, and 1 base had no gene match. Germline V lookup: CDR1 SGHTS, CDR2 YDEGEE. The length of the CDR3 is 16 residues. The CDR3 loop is CASSLGTSGSTDTQYF. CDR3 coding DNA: TGTGCCAGCAGCTTAGGGACTAGCGGGAGCACAGATACGCAGTATTTT.

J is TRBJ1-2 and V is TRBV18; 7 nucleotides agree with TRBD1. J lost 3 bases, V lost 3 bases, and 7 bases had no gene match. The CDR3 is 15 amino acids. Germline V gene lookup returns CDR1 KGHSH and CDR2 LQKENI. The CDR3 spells CASSPETGFDYGYTF. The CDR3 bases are TGTGCCAGCTCACCGGAGACAGGGTTTGACTATGGCTACACCTTC.

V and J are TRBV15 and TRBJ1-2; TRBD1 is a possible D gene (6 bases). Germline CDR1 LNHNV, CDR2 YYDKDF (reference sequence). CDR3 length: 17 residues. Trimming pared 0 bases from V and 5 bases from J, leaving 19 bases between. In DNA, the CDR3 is TGTGCCACCAGCAGAGAAGTGAGACAGGACTTTTTGTATGGCTACACCTTC. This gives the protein CATSREVRQDFLYGYTF.

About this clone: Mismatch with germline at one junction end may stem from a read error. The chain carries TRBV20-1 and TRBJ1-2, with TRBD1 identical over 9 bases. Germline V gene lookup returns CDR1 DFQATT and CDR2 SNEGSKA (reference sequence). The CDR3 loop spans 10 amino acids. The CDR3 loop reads CSARDRGYPF. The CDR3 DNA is TGCAGTGCTAGGGACAGGGGATATCCCTTC.

DNA for the CDR3: TGTGCCAGCAGACGTACCGGGACAGGGAGCTACGAGCAGTACTTC. This gives the protein CASRRTGTGSYEQYF. The chain couples TRBV27 to TRBJ2-7; TRBD1 matches 9 bases. With V trimmed by 6 bases and J by 3 bases, 9 bases remained unmatched. There are 15 residues in the CDR3. Germline CDR1 MNHEY, CDR2 SMNVEV (reference sequence).

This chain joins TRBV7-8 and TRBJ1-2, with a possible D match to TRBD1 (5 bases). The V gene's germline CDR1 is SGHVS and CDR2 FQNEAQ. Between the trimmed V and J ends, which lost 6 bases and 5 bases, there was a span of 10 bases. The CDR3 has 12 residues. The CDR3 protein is CASRTAPYGYTF. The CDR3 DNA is TGTGCCAGCAGGACAGCCCCGTATGGCTACACCTTC.

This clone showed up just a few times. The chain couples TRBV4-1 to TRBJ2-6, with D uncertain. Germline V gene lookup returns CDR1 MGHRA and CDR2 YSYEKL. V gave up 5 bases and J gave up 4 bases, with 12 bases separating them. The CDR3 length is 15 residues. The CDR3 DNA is TGCGCCAGCAGCGTTAGAGGTTCCGGGGCCAACGTCCTGACTTTC. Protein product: CASSVRGSGANVLTF.

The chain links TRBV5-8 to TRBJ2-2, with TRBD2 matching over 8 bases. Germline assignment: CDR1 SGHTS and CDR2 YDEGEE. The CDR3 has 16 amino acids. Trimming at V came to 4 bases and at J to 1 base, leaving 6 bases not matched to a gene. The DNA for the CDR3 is TGTGCCAGCAGCACGGGACTAGTGGAGAACACCGGGGAGCTGTTTTTT. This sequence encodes CASSTGLVENTGELFF. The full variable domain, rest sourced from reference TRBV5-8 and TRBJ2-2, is EAGVTQSPTHLIKTRGQQATLRCSPISGHTSVYWYQQALGLGLQFLLWYDEGEERNRGNFPPRFSGRQFPNYSSELNVNALELEDSALYLCASSTGLVENTGELFFGEGSRLTVL.

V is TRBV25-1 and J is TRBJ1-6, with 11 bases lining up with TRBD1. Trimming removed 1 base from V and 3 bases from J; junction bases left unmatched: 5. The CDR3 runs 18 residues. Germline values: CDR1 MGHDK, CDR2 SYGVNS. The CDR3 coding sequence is TGTGCCAGCAGTGAATCTTACGGGACAGGGGGCTATAATTCACCCCTCCACTTT. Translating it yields CASSESYGTGGYNSPLHF.

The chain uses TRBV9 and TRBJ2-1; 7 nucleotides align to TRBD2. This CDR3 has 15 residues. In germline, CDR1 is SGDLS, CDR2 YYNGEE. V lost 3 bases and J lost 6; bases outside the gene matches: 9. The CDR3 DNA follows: TGTGCCAGCAGCGCCGGACTAGTAGTCTCCAATGAGCAGTTCTTC. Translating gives CASSAGLVVSNEQFF. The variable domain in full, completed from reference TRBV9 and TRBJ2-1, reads DSGVTQTPKHLITATGQRVTLRCSPRSGDLSVYWYQQSLDQGLQFLIQYYNGEERAKGNILERFSAQQFPDLHSELNLSSLELGDSALYFCASSAGLVVSNEQFFGPGTRLTVL.

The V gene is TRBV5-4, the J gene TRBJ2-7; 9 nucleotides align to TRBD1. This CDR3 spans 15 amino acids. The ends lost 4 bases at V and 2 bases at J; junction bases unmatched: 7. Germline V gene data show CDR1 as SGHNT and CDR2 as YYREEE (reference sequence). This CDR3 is CASSLPGQGAYEQYF. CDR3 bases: TGTGCCAGCAGCCTACCGGGACAGGGAGCCTACGAGCAGTACTTC. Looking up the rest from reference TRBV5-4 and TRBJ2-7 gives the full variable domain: ETGVTQSPTHLIKTRGQQVTLRCSSQSGHNTVSWYQQALGQGPQFIFQYYREEENGRGNFPPRFSGLQFPNYSSELNVNALELDDSALYLCASSLPGQGAYEQYFGPGTRLTVT.

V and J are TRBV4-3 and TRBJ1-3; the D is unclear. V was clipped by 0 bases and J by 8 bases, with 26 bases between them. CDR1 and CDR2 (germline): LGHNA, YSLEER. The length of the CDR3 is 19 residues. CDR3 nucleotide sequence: TGCGCCAGCAGCCAAGAGGTCCTTCTAGGACTCACGGGCAGATACACCATATATTTT. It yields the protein CASSQEVLLGLTGRYTIYF.

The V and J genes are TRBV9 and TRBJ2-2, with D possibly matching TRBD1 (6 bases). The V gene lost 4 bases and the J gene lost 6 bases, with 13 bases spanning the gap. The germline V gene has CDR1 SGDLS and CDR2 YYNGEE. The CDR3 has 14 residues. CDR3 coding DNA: TGTGCCAGCAGCTCGGACAGATCTGCCGGGGAGCTGTTTTTT. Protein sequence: CASSSDRSAGELFF.

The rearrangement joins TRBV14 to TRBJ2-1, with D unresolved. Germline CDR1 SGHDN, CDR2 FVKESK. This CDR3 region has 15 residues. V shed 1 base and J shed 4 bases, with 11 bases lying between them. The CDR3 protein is CASSQGVASYNEQFF. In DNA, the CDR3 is TGTGCCAGCAGCCAAGGTGTCGCCAGTTACAATGAGCAGTTCTTC.

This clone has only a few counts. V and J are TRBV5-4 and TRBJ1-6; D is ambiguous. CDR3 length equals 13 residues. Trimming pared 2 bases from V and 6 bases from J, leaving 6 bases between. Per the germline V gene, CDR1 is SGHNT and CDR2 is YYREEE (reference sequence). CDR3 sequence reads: CASSFEGNSPLHF. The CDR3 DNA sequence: TGTGCCAGCAGCTTTGAGGGTAATTCACCCCTCCACTTT.

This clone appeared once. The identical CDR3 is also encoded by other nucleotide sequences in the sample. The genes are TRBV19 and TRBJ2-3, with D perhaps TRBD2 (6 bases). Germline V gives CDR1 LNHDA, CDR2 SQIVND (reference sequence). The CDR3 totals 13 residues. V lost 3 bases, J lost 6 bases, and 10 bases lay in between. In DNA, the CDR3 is TGTGCCAGTAGTATCGGGCTAGCGGATACGCAGTATTTT. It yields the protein CASSIGLADTQYF.

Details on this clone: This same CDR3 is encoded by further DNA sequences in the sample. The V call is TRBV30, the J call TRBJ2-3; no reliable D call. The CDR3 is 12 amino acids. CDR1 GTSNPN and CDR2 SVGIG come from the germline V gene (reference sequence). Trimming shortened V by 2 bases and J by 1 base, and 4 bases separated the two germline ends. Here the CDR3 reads CAWSPGTDTQYF. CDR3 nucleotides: TGTGCCTGGAGTCCGGGCACAGATACGCAGTATTTT. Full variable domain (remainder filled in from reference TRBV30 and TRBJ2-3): SQTIHQWPATLVQPVGSPLSLECTVEGTSNPNLYWYRQAAGRGLQLLFYSVGIGQISSEVPQNLSASRPQDRQFILSSKKLLLSDSGFYLCAWSPGTDTQYFGPGTRLTVL.

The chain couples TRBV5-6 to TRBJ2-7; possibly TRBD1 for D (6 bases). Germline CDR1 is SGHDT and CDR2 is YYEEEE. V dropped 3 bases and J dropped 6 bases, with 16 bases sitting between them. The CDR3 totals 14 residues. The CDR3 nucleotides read TGTGCCAGCAGCTACAGGGTAGGGATCCGCGAGCAGTACTTC. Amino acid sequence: CASSYRVGIREQYF.

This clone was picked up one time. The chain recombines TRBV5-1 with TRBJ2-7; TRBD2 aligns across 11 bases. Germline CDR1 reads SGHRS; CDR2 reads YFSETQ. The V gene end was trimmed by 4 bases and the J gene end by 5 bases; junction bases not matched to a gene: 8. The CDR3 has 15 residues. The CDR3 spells CASSRSGGGGDEQYF. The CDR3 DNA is TGCGCCAGCAGCCGTAGCGGGGGGGGCGGCGACGAGCAGTACTTC.

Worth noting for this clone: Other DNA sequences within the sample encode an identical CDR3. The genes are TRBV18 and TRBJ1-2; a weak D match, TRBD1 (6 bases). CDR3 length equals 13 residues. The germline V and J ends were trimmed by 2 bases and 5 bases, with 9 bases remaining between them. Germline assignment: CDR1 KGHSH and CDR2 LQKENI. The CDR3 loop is CASSPWGPYGYTF. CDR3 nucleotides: TGTGCCAGCTCACCATGGGGGCCTTATGGCTACACCTTC. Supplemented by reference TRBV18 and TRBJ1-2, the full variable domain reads NAGVMQNPRHLVRRRGQEARLRCSPMKGHSHVYWYRQLPEEGLKFMVYLQKENIIDESGMPKERFSAEFPKEGPSILRIQQVVRGDSAAYFCASSPWGPYGYTFGSGTRLTVV.

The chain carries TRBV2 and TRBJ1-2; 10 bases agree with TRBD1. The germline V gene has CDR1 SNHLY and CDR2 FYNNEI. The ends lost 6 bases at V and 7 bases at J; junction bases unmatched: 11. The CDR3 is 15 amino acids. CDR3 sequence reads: CASSASGTGARGYTF. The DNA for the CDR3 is TGTGCCAGCAGCGCCTCCGGGACAGGGGCCCGTGGCTACACCTTC.

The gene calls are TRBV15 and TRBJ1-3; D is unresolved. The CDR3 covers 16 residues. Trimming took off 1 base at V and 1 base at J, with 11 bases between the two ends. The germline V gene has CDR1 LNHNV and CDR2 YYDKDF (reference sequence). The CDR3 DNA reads TGTGCCACCAGCAGAGCTCCTGGGGAGTCTGGAAACACCATATATTTT. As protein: CATSRAPGESGNTIYF.

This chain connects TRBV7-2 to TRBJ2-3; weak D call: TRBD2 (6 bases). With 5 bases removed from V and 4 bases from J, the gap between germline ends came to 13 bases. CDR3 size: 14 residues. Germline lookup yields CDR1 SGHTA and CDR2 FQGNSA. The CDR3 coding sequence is TGTGCCAGCAGCCCGCGACTAGTCGCAGATACGCAGTATTTT. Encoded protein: CASSPRLVADTQYF.

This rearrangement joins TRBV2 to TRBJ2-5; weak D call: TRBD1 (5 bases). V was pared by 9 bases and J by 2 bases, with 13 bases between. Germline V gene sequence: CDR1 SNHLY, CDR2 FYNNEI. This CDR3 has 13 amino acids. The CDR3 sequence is CASKKGAQETQYF. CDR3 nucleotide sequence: TGTGCCAGTAAAAAAGGGGCTCAAGAGACCCAGTACTTC.

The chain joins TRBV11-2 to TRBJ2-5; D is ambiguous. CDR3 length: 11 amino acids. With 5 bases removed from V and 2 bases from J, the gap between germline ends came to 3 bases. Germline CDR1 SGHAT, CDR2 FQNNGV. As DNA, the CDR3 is TGTGCCAGCAGCCTACAAGAGACCCAGTACTTC. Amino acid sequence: CASSLQETQYF. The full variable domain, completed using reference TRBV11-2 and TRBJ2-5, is EAGVAQSPRYKIIEKRQSVAFWCNPISGHATLYWYQQILGQGPKLLIQFQNNGVVDDSQLPKDRFSAERLKGVDSTLKIQPAKLEDSAVYLCASSLQETQYFGPGTRLLVL.

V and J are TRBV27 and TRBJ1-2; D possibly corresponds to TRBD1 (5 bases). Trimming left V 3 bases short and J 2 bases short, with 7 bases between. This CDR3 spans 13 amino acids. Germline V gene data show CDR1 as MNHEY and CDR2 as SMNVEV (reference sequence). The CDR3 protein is CASSFRGNYGYTF. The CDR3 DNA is TGTGCCAGCAGTTTCCGGGGGAACTATGGCTACACCTTC.